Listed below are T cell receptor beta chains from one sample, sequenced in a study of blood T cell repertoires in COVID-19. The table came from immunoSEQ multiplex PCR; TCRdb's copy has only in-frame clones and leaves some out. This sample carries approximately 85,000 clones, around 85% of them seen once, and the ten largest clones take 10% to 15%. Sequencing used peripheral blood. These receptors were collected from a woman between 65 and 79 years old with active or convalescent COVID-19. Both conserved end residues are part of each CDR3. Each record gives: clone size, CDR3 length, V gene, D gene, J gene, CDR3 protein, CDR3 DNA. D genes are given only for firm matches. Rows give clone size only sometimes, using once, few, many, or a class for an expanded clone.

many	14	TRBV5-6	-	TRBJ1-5	CASSFLGGEQPQHF	TGTGCCAGCAGCTTCCTCGGGGGAGAACAGCCCCAGCATTTT
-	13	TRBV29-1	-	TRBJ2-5	CSVVPPYQETQYF	TGCAGCGTTGTCCCCCCGTACCAAGAGACCCAGTACTTC
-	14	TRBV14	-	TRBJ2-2	CASSRGGAIGELFF	TGTGCCAGCAGCCGAGGGGGAGCGATCGGGGAGCTGTTTTTT
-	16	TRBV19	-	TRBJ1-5	CASSPRSGDIGQPQHF	TGTGCCAGTAGTCCCCGATCCGGGGACATTGGTCAGCCCCAGCATTTT
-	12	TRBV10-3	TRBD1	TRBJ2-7	CAISFQGEEQYF	TGTGCCATCAGTTTCCAGGGGGAAGAGCAGTACTTC
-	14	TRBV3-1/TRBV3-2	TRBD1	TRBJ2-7	CASSQTRGPYEQYF	TGTGCCAGCAGCCAGACCAGGGGGCCCTACGAGCAGTACTTC
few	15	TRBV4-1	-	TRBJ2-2	CASSQGLVGAGELFF	TGCGCCAGCAGCCAAGGTCTAGTCGGGGCCGGGGAGCTGTTTTTT
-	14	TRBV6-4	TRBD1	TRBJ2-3	CATRQGAYTDTQYF	TGTGCCACCAGACAGGGGGCGTACACAGATACGCAGTATTTT
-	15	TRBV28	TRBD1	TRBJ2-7	CASRGSTGTGGEQYF	TGTGCCAGCAGGGGATCTACCGGGACAGGGGGCGAGCAGTACTTC
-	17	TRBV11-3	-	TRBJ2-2	CASSLDWAPGDTGELFF	TGTGCCAGCAGCTTAGATTGGGCTCCAGGGGACACCGGGGAGCTGTTTTTT